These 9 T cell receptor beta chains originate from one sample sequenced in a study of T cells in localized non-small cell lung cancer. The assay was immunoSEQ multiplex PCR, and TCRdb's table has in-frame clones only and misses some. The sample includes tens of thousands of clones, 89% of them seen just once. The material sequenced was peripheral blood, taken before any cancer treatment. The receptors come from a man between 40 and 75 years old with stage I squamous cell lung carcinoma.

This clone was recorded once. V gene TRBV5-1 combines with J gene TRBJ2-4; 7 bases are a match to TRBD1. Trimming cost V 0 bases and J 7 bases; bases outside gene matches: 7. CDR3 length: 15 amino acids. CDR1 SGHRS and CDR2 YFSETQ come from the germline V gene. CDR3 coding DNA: TGCGCCAGCAGCTTGGTCGACAGGGCCGGGAACATTCAGTACTTC. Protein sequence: CASSLVDRAGNIQYF.

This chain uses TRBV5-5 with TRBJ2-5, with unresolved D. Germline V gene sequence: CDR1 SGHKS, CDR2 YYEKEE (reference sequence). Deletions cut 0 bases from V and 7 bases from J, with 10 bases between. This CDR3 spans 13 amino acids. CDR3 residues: CASSLEWAGTQYF. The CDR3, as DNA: TGTGCCAGCAGCTTGGAGTGGGCCGGGACCCAGTACTTC.

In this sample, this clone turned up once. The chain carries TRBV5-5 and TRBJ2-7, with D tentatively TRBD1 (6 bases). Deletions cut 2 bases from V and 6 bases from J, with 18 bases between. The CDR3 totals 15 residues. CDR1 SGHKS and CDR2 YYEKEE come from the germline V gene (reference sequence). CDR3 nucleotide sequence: TGTGCCAGCAGCTTTGGACAGCGAGGGGGTGGCGAGCAGTACTTC. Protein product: CASSFGQRGGGEQYF. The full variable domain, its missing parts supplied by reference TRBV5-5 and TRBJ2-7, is DAGVTQSPTHLIKTRGQQVTLRCSPISGHKSVSWYQQVLGQGPQFIFQYYEKEERGRGNFPDRFSARQFPNYSSELNVNALLLGDSALYLCASSFGQRGGGEQYFGPGTRLTVT.

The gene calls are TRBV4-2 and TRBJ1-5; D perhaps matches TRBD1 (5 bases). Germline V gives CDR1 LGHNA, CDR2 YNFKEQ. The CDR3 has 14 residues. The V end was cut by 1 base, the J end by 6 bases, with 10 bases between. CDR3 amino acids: CASSQGGVGQPQHF. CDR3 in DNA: TGTGCCAGCAGCCAAGGAGGGGTCGGTCAGCCCCAGCATTTT.

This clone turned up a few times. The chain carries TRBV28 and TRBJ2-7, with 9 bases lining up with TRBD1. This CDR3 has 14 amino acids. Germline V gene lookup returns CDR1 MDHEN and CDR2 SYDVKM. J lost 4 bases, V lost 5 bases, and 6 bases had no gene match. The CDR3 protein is CASSLAGQGYEQYF. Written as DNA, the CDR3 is TGTGCCAGCAGTCTAGCCGGACAGGGGTACGAGCAGTACTTC.

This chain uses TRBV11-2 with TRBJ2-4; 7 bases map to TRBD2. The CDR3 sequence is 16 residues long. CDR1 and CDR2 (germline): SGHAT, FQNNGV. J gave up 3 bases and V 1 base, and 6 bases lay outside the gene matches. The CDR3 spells CASSLGDYLDKNIQYF. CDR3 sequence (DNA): TGTGCCAGCAGCTTAGGGGACTACTTAGACAAAAACATTCAGTACTTC.

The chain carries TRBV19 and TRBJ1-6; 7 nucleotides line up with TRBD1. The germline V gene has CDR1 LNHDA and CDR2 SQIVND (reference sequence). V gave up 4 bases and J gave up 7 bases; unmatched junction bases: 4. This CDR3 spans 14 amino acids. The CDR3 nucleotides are TGTGCCAGTAGTACCACGGGACAGAATTCACCCCTCCACTTT. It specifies CASSTTGQNSPLHF.

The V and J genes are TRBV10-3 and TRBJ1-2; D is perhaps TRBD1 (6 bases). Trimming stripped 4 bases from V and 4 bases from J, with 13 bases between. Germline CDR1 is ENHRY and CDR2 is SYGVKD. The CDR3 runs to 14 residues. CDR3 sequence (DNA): TGTGCCATCAGTGGAGGGGGGGCCCTCTATGGCTACACCTTC. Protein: CAISGGGALYGYTF.

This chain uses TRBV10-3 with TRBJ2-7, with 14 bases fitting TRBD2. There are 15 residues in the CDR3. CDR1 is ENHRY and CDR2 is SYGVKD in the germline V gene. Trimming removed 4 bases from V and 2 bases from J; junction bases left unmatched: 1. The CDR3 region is CAISGTSGGTYEQYF. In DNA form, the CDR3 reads TGTGCCATCAGTGGGACTAGCGGGGGGACCTACGAGCAGTACTTC.